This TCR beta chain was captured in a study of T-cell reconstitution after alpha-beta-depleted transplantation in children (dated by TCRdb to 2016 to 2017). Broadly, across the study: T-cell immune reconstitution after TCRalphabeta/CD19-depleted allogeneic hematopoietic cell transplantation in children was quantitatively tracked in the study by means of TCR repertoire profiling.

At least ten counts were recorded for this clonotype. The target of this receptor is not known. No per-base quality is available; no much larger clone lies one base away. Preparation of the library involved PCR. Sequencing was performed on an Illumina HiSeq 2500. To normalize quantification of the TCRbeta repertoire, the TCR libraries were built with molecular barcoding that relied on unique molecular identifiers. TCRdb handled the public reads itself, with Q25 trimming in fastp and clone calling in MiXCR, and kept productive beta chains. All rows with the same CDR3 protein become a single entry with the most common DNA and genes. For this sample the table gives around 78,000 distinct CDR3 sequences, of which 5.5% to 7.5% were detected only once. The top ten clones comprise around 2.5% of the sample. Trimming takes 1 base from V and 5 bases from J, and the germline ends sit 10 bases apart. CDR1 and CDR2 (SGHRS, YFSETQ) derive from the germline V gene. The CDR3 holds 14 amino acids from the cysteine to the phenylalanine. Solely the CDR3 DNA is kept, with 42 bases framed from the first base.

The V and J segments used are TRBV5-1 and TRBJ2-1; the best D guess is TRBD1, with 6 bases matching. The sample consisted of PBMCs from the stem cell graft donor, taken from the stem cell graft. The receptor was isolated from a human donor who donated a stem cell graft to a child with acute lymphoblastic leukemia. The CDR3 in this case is CASSLKGGNNEQFF. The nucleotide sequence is TGCGCCAGCAGCTTGAAAGGGGGAAACAATGAGCAGTTCTTC.